This T cell receptor (beta chain) originates from a study of T-cell reconstitution after alpha-beta-depleted transplantation in children. A note on this clonotype: The antigen is undetermined.

TCRbeta library preparation incorporated unique molecular identifiers. TCRdb processed the PCR reads anew with MiXCR; each CDR3 protein has one entry. Here the sample spans about 210,000 distinct CDR3 sequences, roughly a sixth being singletons. Study-wide points: Surviving recipient T cells and thymic progenitors accounted for the high day-60 TCRbeta diversity observed in some patients. When one year had passed after transplant, most T-cell counts and diversity came from newly produced T cells.

V lost 7 bases and J 4 bases, leaving 11 bases between the germline ends. The CDR3 totals 13 residues. Germline values: CDR1 MGHDK, CDR2 SYGVNS. This receptor was identified in a male patient aged 2-10 years who had a stem cell transplant for acute lymphoblastic leukemia, so the T cells may come from the graft donor. The sequences come from PBMCs, mostly from graft donor cells, collected 360 days after TCRalphabeta/CD19-depleted stem cell transplant. The V and J genes are TRBV25-1 and TRBJ1-5; no clear D gene. DNA for the CDR3: TGTGCCAGCAACTCGGGGTGGAATCAGCCCCAGCATTTT. Translated: CASNSGWNQPQHF. The full variable domain, in which reference TRBV25-1 and TRBJ1-5 provide the parts outside the CDR3, is EADIYQTPRYLVIGTGKKITLECSQTMGHDKMYWYQQDPGMELHLIHYSYGVNSTEKGDLSSESTVSRIRTEHFPLTLESARPSHTSQYLCASNSGWNQPQHFGDGTRLSIL.